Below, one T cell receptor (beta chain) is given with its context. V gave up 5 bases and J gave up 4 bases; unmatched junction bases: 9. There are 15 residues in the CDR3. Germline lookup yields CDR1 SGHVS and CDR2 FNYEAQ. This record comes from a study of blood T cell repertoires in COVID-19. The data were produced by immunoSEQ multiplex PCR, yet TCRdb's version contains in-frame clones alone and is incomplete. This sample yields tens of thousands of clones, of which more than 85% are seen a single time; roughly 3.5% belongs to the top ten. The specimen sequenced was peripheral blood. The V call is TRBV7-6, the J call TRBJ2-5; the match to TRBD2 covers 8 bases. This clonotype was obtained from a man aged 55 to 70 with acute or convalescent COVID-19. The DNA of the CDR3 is TGTGCCAGCAGCCGAACAGCGGGAGCCAGAGAGACCCAGTACTTC. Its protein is CASSRTAGARETQYF.